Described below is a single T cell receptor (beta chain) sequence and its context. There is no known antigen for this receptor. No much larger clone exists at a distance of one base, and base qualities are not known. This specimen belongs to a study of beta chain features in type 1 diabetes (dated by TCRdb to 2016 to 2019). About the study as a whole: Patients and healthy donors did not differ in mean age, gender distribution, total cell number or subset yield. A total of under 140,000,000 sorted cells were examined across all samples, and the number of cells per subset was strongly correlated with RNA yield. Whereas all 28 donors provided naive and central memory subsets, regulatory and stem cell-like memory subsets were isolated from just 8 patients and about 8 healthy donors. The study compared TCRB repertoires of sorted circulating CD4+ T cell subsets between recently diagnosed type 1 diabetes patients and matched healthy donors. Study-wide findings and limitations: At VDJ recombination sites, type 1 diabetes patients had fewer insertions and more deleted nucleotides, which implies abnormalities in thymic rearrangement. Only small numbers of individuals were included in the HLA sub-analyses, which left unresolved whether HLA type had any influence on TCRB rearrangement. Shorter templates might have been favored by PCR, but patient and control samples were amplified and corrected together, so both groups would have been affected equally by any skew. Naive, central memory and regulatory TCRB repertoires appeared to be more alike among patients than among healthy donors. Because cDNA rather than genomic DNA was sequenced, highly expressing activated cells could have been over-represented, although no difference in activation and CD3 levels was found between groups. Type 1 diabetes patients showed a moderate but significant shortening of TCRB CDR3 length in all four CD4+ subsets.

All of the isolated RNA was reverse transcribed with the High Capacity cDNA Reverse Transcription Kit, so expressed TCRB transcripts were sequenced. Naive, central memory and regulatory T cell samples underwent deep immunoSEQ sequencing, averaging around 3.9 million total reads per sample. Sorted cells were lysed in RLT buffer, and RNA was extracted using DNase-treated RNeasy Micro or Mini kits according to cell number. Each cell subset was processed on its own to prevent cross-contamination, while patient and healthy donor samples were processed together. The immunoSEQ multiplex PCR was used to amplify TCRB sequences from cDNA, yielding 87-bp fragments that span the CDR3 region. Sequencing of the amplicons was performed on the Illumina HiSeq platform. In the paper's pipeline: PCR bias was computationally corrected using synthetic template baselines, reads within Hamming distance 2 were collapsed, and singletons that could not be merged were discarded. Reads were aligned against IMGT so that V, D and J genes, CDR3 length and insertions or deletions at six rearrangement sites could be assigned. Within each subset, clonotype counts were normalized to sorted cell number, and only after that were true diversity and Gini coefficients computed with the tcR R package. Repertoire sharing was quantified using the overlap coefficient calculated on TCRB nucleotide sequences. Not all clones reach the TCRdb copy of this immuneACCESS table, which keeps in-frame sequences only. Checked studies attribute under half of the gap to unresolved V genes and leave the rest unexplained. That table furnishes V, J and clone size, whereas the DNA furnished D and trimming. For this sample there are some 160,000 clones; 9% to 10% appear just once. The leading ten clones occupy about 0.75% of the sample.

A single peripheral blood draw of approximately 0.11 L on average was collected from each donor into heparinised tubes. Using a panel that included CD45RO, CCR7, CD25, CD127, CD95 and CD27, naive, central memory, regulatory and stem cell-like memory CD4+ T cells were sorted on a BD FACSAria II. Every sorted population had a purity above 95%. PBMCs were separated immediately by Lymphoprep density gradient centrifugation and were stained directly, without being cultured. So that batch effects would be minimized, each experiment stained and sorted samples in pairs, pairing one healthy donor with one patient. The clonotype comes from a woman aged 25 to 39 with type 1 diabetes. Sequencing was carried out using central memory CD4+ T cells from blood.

The DNA reads TGCGCCAGCTACGACAACCCCGGGACAATTTTTGACGAGCAGTACTTC. Protein translation: CASYDNPGTIFDEQYF. The V gene is TRBV5-1 and the J gene is TRBJ2-7; the best D guess is TRBD1, with 6 bases matching. As encoded in the germline V gene, CDR1 is SGHRS while CDR2 is YFSETQ. Cut back by 7 bases and 5 bases, the V and J ends lie 25 bases apart. There are 16 amino acids in the CDR3, from cysteine to phenylalanine inclusive. Only the CDR3 portion is preserved as DNA: 48 bases, with reading frame beginning at the first base.